This TCR beta chain was sequenced in a study of CD8+ T cells in alopecia areata. On the study more broadly: Twice a day, 5 to 10 mg of oral tofacitinib was administered to treated patients.

The treatment denotes: oral pan-JAK inhibitor, 5-10 mg twice daily. Individuals with alopecia areata gave both lesional scalp punch biopsies and peripheral blood for collection. Sequencing relied on a cDNA template that was reverse transcribed from extracted RNA. Assay: immunoSEQ multiplex PCR; the TCRdb copy retains only in-frame clones and omits some. This sample carries about 220,000 clones, under 75% of them seen once, and the ten largest clones take 1.6%. The sequence was obtained from a human donor with alopecia areata. The material was CD4+ T cells sorted from blood, obtained at week 4, from a patient treated with tofacitinib.

The CDR3 DNA reads as TGTGCCAGCAGGGACACCCTGGGCGGCTACACCTTC. It encodes CASRDTLGGYTF. V is TRBV2 and J is TRBJ1-2; D possibly corresponds to TRBD1 (5 bases). The germline gives CDR1 SNHLY, CDR2 FYNNEI. V was cut by 6 bases and J by 8 bases, with 13 bases left in between. The CDR3 loop spans 12 amino acids.